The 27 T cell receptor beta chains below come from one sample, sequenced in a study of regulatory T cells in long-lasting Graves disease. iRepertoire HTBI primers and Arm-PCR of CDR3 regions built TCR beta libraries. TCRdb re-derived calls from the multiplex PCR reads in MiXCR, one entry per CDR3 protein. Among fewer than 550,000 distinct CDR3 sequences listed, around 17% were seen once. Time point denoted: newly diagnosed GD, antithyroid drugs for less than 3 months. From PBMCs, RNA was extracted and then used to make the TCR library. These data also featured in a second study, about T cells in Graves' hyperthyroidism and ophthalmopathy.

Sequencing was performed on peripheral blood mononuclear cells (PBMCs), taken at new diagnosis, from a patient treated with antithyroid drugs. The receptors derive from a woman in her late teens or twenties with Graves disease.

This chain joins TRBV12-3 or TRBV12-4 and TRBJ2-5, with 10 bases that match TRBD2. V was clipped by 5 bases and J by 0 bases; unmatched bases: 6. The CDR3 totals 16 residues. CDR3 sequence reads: CASSLYSGRYQETQYF. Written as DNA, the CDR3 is TGTGCCAGCAGTCTCTATAGCGGGAGGTACCAAGAGACCCAGTACTTC.

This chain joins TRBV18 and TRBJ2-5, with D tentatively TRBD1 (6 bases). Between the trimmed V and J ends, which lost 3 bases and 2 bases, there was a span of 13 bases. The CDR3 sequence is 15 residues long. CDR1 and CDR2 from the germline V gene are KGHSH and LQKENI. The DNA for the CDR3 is TGTGCCAGCTCACCGACTAAGGGGGTTCAAGAGACCCAGTACTTC. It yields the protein CASSPTKGVQETQYF.

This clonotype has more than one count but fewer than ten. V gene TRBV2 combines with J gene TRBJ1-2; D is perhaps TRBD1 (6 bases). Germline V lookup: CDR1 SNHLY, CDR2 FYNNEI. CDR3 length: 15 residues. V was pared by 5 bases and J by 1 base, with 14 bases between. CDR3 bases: TGTGCCAGCAGTACAATAGGGACACTTAACTATGGCTACACCTTC. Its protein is CASSTIGTLNYGYTF.

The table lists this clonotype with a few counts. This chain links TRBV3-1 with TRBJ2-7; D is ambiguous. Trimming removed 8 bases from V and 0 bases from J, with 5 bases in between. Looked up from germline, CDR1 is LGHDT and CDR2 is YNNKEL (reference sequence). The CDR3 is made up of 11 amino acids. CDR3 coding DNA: TGTGCCAGCGGGCTCTCCTACGAGCAGTACTTC. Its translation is CASGLSYEQYF.

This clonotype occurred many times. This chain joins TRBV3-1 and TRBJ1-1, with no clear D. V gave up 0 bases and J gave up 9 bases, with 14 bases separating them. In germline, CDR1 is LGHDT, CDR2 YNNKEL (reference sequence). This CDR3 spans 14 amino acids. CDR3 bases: TGTGCCAGCAGCCAAGACACATCGAGGCGGAAAGCTTTCTTT. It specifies CASSQDTSRRKAFF.

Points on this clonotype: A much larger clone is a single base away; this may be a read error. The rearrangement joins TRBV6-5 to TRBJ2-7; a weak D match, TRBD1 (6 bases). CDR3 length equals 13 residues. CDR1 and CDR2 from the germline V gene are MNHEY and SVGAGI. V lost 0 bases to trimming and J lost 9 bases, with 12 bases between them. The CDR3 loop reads CASSYSGQYVQYF. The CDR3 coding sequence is TGTGCCAGCAGTTACTCCGGACAGTATGTGCAGTACTTC.

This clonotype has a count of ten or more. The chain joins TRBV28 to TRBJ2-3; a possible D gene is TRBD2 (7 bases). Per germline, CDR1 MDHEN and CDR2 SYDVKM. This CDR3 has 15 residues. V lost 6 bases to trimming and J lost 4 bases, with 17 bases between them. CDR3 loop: CASRPTGRVADTQYF. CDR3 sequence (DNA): TGTGCCAGCAGACCTACAGGGAGGGTAGCAGATACGCAGTATTTT.

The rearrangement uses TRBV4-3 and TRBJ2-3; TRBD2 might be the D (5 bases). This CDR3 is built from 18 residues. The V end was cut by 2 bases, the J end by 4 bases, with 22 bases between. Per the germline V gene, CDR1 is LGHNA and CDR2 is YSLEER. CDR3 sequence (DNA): TGCGCCAGCAGCCAAAGGCCCCACGGTAGCGCCCTCGCAGATACGCAGTATTTT. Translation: CASSQRPHGSALADTQYF.

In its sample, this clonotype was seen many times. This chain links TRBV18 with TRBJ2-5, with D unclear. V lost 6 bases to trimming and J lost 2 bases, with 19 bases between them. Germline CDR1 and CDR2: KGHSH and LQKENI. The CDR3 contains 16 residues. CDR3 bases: TGTGCCAGCTCCCCTGGACGGACCATCCTTCAAGAGACCCAGTACTTC. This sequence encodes CASSPGRTILQETQYF.

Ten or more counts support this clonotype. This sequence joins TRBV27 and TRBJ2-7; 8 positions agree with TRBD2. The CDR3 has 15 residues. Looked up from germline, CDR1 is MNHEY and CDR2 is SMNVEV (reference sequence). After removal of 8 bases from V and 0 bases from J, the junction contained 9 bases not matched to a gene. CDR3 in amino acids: CASGGWREVSYEQYF. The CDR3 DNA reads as TGTGCCAGCGGGGGTTGGCGGGAGGTCTCCTACGAGCAGTACTTC.

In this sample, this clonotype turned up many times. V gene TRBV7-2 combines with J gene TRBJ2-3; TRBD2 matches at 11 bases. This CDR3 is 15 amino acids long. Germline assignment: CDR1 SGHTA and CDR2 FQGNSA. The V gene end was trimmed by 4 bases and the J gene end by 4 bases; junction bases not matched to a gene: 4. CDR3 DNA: TGTGCCAGCAGCTGGCGGACTAGCGGGTCAGATACGCAGTATTTT. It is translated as CASSWRTSGSDTQYF.

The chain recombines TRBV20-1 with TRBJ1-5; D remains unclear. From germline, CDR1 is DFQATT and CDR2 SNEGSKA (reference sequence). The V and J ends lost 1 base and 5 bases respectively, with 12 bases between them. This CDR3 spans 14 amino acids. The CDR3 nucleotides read TGCAGTGCTAGAGCGGGGATACGCGATCAGCCCCAGCATTTT. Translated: CSARAGIRDQPQHF.

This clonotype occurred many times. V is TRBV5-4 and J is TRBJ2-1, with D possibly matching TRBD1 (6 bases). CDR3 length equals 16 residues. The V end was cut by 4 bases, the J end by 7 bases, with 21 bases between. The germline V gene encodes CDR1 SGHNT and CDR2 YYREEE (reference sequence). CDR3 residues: CASSPGLGAQENEQFF. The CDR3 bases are TGTGCCAGCAGCCCCGGATTGGGGGCGCAGGAAAATGAGCAGTTCTTC.

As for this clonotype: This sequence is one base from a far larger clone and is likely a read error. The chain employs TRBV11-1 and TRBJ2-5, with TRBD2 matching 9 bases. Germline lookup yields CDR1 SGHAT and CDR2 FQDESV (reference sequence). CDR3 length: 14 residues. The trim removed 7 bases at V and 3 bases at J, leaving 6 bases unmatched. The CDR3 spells CASTPLAGEETQYF. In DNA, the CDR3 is TGTGCCAGCACCCCTTTAGCGGGAGAAGAGACCCAGTACTTC.

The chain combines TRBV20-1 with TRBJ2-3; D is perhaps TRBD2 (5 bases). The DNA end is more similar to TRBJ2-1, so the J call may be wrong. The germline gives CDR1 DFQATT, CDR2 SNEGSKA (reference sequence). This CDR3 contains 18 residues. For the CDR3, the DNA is TGCAGTGCTAGAGATTATTCCACAACTCGCGGGCCTGACAATGAGCAGTTCTTC. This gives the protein CSARDYSTTRGPDNEQFF.

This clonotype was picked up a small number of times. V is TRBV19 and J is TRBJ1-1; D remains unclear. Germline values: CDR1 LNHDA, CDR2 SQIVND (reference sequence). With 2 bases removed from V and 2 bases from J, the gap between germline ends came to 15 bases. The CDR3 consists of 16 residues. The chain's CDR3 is CASSIRTVGINTEAFF. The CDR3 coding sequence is TGTGCCAGTAGTATAAGGACGGTCGGCATAAACACTGAAGCTTTCTTT.

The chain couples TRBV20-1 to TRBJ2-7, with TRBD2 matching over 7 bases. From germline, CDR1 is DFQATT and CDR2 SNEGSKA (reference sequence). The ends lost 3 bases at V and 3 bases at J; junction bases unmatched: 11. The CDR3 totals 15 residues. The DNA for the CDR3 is TGCAGTGCTAGGGGGTGGGACTACTATGGCTACGAGCAGTACTTC. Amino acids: CSARGWDYYGYEQYF.

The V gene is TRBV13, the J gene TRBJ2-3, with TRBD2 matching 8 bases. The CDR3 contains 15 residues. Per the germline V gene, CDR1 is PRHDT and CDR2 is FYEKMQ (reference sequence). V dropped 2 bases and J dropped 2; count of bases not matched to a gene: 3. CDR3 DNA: TGTGCCAGCAGCTTAAGACTAGCGCACACAGATACGCAGTATTTT. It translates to CASSLRLAHTDTQYF.

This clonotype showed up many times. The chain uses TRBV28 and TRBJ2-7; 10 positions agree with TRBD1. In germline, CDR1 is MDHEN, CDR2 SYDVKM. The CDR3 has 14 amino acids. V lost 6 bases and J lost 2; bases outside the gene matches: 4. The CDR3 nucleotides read TGTGCCAGCAGAGGACAGGGGGGACCCTACGAGCAGTACTTC. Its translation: CASRGQGGPYEQYF.

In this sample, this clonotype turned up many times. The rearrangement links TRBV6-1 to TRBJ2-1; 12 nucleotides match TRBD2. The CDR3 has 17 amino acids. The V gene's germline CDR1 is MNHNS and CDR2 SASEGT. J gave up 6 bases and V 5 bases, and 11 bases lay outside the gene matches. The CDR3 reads CASSLTSGSSPSNEQFF. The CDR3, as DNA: TGTGCCAGCAGTCTGACTAGCGGGAGTTCCCCGTCCAATGAGCAGTTCTTC.

Written as DNA, the CDR3 is TGCGCCACCATCGGGTCAGGGTCTGGGGCCAACGTCCTGACTTTC. Translation gives CATIGSGSGANVLTF. V usage is TRBV10-1 and J usage is TRBJ2-6, with a possible D match to TRBD1 (5 bases). The CDR3 sequence is 15 residues long. CDR1 is WNHNN, CDR2 SYGVQD, per germline (reference sequence). Deletions cut 10 bases from V and 1 base from J, with 14 bases between.

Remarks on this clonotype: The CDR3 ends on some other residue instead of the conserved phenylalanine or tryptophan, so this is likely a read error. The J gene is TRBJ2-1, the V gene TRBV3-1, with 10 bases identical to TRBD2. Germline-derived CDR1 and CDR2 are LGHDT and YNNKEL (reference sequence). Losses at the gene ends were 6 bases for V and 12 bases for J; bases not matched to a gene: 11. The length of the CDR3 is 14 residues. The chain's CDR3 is CASSRTSGPSGQFV. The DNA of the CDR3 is TGTGCCAGCAGTCGGACTAGCGGTCCCTCTGGGCAGTTCGTC.

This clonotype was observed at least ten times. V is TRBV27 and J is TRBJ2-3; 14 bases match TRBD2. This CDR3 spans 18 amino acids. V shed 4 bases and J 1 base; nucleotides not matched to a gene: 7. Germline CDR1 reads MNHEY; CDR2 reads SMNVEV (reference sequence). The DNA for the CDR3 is TGTGCCAGCAGTTCCCCGACTAGCGGGAGGGCGGGCACAGATACGCAGTATTTT. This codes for CASSSPTSGRAGTDTQYF.

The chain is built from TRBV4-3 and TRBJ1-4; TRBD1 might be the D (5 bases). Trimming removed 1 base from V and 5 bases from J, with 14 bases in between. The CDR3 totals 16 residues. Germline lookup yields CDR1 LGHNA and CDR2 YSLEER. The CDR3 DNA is TGCGCCAGCAGCCAAGGGTCGGGGGTCTCCAATGAAAAACTGTTTTTT. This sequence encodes CASSQGSGVSNEKLFF.

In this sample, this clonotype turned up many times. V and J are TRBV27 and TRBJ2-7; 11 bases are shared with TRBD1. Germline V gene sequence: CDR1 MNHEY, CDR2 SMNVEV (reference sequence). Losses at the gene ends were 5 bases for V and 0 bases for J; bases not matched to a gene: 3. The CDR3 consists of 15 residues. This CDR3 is CASSSGQGASYEQYF. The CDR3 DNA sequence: TGTGCCAGCAGTAGTGGACAGGGGGCCTCCTACGAGCAGTACTTC.

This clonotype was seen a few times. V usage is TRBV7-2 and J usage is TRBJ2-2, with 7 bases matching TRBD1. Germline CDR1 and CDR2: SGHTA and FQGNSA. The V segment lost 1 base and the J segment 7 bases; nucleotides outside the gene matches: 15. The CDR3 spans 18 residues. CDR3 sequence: CASSLENDTTGLGGELFF. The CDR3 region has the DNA TGTGCCAGCAGCTTAGAAAATGACACGACAGGGCTTGGCGGGGAGCTGTTTTTT.

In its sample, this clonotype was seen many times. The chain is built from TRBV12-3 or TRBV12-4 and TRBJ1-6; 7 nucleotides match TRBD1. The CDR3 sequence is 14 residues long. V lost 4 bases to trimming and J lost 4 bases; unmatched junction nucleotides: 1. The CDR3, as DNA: TGTGCCAGCAGTTCGGGACAGTATAATTCACCCCTCCACTTT. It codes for CASSSGQYNSPLHF.